What follows are 29 T cell receptor beta chains derived from one specimen sequenced in a study of T cells in localized non-small cell lung cancer. This table comes from immunoSEQ multiplex PCR, and its TCRdb copy is limited to in-frame clones, with some not included. The profile covers approximately 83,000 clones, with approximately 90% appearing a single time and 4.1% taken by the ten largest. The specimen comprised PBMCs, sampled before any cancer treatment. The receptors shown here come from a woman aged 40 to 75 with stage II squamous cell lung carcinoma.

J is TRBJ2-2 and V is TRBV10-3; tentatively, D is TRBD1 (6 bases). V lost 7 bases to trimming and J lost 4 bases, with 13 bases between them. The CDR3 spans 14 residues. Germline V gene data show CDR1 as ENHRY and CDR2 as SYGVKD. CDR3 region: CAITPQGSTGELFF. CDR3 in DNA: TGTGCCATCACTCCACAGGGAAGCACCGGGGAGCTGTTTTTT.

CDR3 sequence: CASSSGDRYMGAFF. The CDR3 DNA reads as TGTGCCAGTAGTTCGGGGGACAGGTATATGGGAGCTTTCTTT. The rearrangement links TRBV19 to TRBJ1-1, with TRBD1 identical over 8 bases. The CDR3 runs 14 residues. CDR1 is LNHDA, CDR2 SQIVND, per germline (reference sequence). V lost 5 bases to trimming and J lost 10 bases; unmatched junction nucleotides: 12.

This clone came up once. This chain connects TRBV27 to TRBJ2-3; TRBD1 might be the D (6 bases). The CDR3 runs 13 residues. Trimming removed 6 bases from V and 6 bases from J, with 13 bases in between. CDR1 and CDR2 from the germline V gene are MNHEY and SMNVEV (reference sequence). The CDR3 here is CASRDSHRDTQYF. The CDR3 nucleotides read TGTGCCAGCAGGGACAGTCACAGGGATACGCAGTATTTT.

The chain employs TRBV11-2 and TRBJ1-4; D is undetermined. V lost 3 bases to trimming and J lost 0 bases, with 5 bases between them. The V gene's germline CDR1 is SGHAT and CDR2 FQNNGV. This CDR3 has 14 amino acids. The CDR3 DNA follows: TGTGCCAGCAGCTTTAGACCAACTAATGAAAAACTGTTTTTT. It specifies CASSFRPTNEKLFF. The full variable domain, rest sourced from reference TRBV11-2 and TRBJ1-4, is EAGVAQSPRYKIIEKRQSVAFWCNPISGHATLYWYQQILGQGPKLLIQFQNNGVVDDSQLPKDRFSAERLKGVDSTLKIQPAKLEDSAVYLCASSFRPTNEKLFFGSGTQLSVL.

The chain combines TRBV10-3 with TRBJ1-1, with unresolved D. The germline CDR1 and CDR2 sequences are ENHRY and SYGVKD. V lost 7 bases to trimming and J lost 0 bases, with 9 bases between them. The CDR3 is 13 residues long. CDR3 protein: CAIKESLNTEAFF. CDR3 DNA: TGTGCCATCAAAGAATCTCTGAACACTGAAGCTTTCTTT.

The CDR3 DNA reads TGTGCCTGGACAGGGGGCCAAGAGACCCAGTACTTC. It translates to CAWTGGQETQYF. V is TRBV30 and J is TRBJ2-5; the match to TRBD1 covers 7 bases. The CDR3 sequence is 12 residues long. J lost 1 base, V lost 4 bases, and 0 bases had no gene match. In germline, CDR1 is GTSNPN, CDR2 SVGIG (reference sequence).

This clone appeared once. This chain uses TRBV7-9 with TRBJ2-5; possibly TRBD1 for D (9 bases). Germline values: CDR1 SEHNR, CDR2 FQNEAQ (reference sequence). The CDR3 sequence is 15 residues long. V lost 6 bases and J lost 5, with 19 bases in between. This CDR3 reads CASSRGGQGRETQYF. CDR3 DNA: TGTGCCAGCAGTCGGGGGGGACAGGGTAGGGAGACCCAGTACTTC.

CDR3 sequence (DNA): TGTGCCAGCAGCTTGGACAGGGGTGAGCAGTTCTTC. Its translation is CASSLDRGEQFF. The chain carries TRBV5-4 and TRBJ2-1; 7 bases fit TRBD1. V dropped 0 bases and J dropped 9; count of bases not matched to a gene: 0. CDR3 length: 12 residues. Germline CDR1 SGHNT, CDR2 YYREEE (reference sequence). The full variable domain, its missing parts supplied by reference TRBV5-4 and TRBJ2-1, is ETGVTQSPTHLIKTRGQQVTLRCSSQSGHNTVSWYQQALGQGPQFIFQYYREEENGRGNFPPRFSGLQFPNYSSELNVNALELDDSALYLCASSLDRGEQFFGPGTRLTVL.

This chain uses TRBV27 with TRBJ2-7; D is perhaps TRBD2 (5 bases). This CDR3 region has 13 residues. Germline V CDR1 and CDR2: MNHEY, SMNVEV (reference sequence). Deletions cut 0 bases from V and 5 bases from J, with 8 bases between. The CDR3 DNA is TGTGCCAGCAGTTTATCGGAGGTCCACGAGCAGTACTTC. Translation: CASSLSEVHEQYF.

The gene calls are TRBV11-2 and TRBJ2-7; TRBD1 aligns across 7 bases. Germline CDR1 SGHAT, CDR2 FQNNGV. Trimming at V came to 7 bases and at J to 5 bases, leaving 8 bases not matched to a gene. The CDR3 contains 13 residues. CDR3 protein: CASKNRGLHEQYF. In DNA, the CDR3 is TGTGCCAGCAAGAACAGGGGCCTCCACGAGCAGTACTTC.

V is TRBV15 and J is TRBJ1-4, with D uncertain. From germline, CDR1 is LNHNV and CDR2 YYDKDF (reference sequence). The CDR3 totals 13 residues. V lost 3 bases and J lost 6, with 8 bases in between. The CDR3 loop reads CATSRGPDEKLFF. DNA of the CDR3: TGTGCCACCAGCAGGGGTCCCGATGAAAAACTGTTTTTT.

V usage is TRBV7-2 and J usage is TRBJ2-3; no reliable D call. The CDR3 consists of 13 residues. Per germline, CDR1 SGHTA and CDR2 FQGNSA. The ends were cut back, 3 bases at V and 4 bases at J, with 8 bases in the middle. CDR3 loop: CASSFNHPDTQYF. DNA of the CDR3: TGTGCCAGCAGCTTCAATCACCCAGATACGCAGTATTTT.

The chain combines TRBV19 with TRBJ1-2; D may be TRBD1 (6 bases). The germline V gene encodes CDR1 LNHDA and CDR2 SQIVND (reference sequence). This CDR3 comprises 12 residues. Trimming took 5 bases from V and 6 from J, leaving 10 bases between them. Here the CDR3 DNA reads TGTGCCAGTAGTCGGACAGAGAATGGCTACACCTTC. It encodes CASSRTENGYTF.

The J gene is TRBJ2-3, the V gene TRBV7-9; 11 bases fit TRBD2. The CDR3 sequence is 17 residues long. J was trimmed by 6 bases and V by 1 base; bases with no gene match: 9. CDR1 is SEHNR and CDR2 is FQNEAQ in the germline V gene (reference sequence). The DNA of the CDR3 is TGTGCCAGCAGCTTAGAAGGGCTAGCGGGGGGTTCGGATACGCAGTATTTT. Its protein is CASSLEGLAGGSDTQYF.

The CDR3 bases are TGTGCCAGCAGCCTAGCGCAGGGGGCTGGTGAAAAACTGTTTTTT. It codes for CASSLAQGAGEKLFF. The gene calls are TRBV14 and TRBJ1-4; TRBD1 matches at 8 bases. Trimming removed 4 bases from V and 7 bases from J; junction bases left unmatched: 8. The CDR3 runs 15 residues. Germline V gene data show CDR1 as SGHDN and CDR2 as FVKESK.

The chain has TRBV9 and TRBJ2-1, with D possibly matching TRBD1 (6 bases). The V gene's germline CDR1 is SGDLS and CDR2 YYNGEE. Trimming removed 2 bases from V and 9 bases from J, with 12 bases in between. CDR3 length: 13 residues. CDR3 loop: CASSVDSAGEQFF. DNA for the CDR3: TGTGCCAGCAGCGTGGACAGTGCGGGTGAGCAGTTCTTC.

V usage is TRBV27 and J usage is TRBJ1-4; 7 nucleotides match TRBD1. There are 14 residues in the CDR3. With 7 bases clipped from V and 7 bases from J, the junction kept 9 bases outside the gene matches. The germline gives CDR1 MNHEY, CDR2 SMNVEV (reference sequence). The CDR3 is CASTPYPGGEKLFF. The DNA of the CDR3 is TGTGCCAGCACCCCTTACCCAGGGGGTGAAAAACTGTTTTTT.

Turning to this clone: At one end the junction does not follow the germline gene, possibly because of a read error. The V and J genes are TRBV7-2 and TRBJ1-2; D uncertain. The CDR3 contains 11 residues. CDR1 is SGHTA and CDR2 is FQGNSA in the germline V gene. This CDR3 reads CASYREVVQDF. CDR3 bases: TGTGCCAGCTACCGCGAGGTGGTTCAAGACTTC.

The J gene is TRBJ1-4, the V gene TRBV7-9; D may be TRBD1 (5 bases). This CDR3 region has 15 residues. Germline values: CDR1 SEHNR, CDR2 FQNEAQ (reference sequence). V was shortened by 5 bases and J by 1 base, with 11 bases between the two germline ends. The CDR3 DNA reads TGTGCCAGCAGCGACTGGGGGGGAACTAATGAAAAACTGTTTTTT. As protein: CASSDWGGTNEKLFF.

The chain joins TRBV21-1 to TRBJ2-7; the table calls TRBD2, which could not be checked here. TRBV21-1 counts as a pseudogene. The CDR3 runs 15 residues. CDR3 sequence: CASSKERGGPYEQYF. The CDR3, as DNA: TGTGCCAGCAGCAAAGAGAGGGGGGGTCCCTACGAGCAGTACTTC.

J is TRBJ1-3 and V is TRBV28; no definite D call. The CDR3 is 15 amino acids. Between the trimmed V and J ends, which lost 6 bases and 0 bases, there was a span of 12 bases. CDR1 and CDR2 from the germline V gene are MDHEN and SYDVKM. The CDR3 reads CASSPLRISGNTIYF. The CDR3 DNA sequence: TGTGCCAGCAGCCCGCTCCGGATCTCTGGAAACACCATATATTTT.

The CDR3 protein is CASSLVRDEQYF. In nucleotides, the CDR3 is TGCGCCAGCAGCTTGGTCAGGGACGAGCAGTACTTC. This chain links TRBV5-1 with TRBJ2-7; D may be TRBD1 (5 bases). CDR1 SGHRS and CDR2 YFSETQ come from the germline V gene. V was shortened by 0 bases and J by 5 bases, with 6 bases between the two germline ends. This CDR3 comprises 12 residues. Using reference TRBV5-1 and TRBJ2-7 for the parts outside the CDR3, the full variable domain is KAGVTQTPRYLIKTRGQQVTLSCSPISGHRSVSWYQQTPGQGLQFLFEYFSETQRNKGNFPGRFSGRQFSNSRSEMNVSTLELGDSALYLCASSLVRDEQYFGPGTRLTVT.

The chain links TRBV27 to TRBJ1-4, with D maybe TRBD1 (6 bases). With 6 bases removed from V and 8 bases from J, the gap between germline ends came to 16 bases. CDR3 length: 14 amino acids. Germline V gene sequence: CDR1 MNHEY, CDR2 SMNVEV (reference sequence). The CDR3 spells CASRDAGRGEKLFF. The CDR3 region has the DNA TGTGCCAGCAGAGACGCCGGGAGGGGGGAAAAACTGTTTTTT.

Written as DNA, the CDR3 is TGTGCCTGGAGTACCGGGTTCGAGGTTCGCGTCGGGGATTACGAGCAGTACTTC. It specifies CAWSTGFEVRVGDYEQYF. The chain couples TRBV30 to TRBJ2-7, with D maybe TRBD2 (5 bases). Germline-derived CDR1 and CDR2 are GTSNPN and SVGIG (reference sequence). Trimming left V 2 bases short and J 4 bases short, with 27 bases between. The CDR3 is made up of 18 amino acids.

The V and J genes are TRBV9 and TRBJ1-5, with D unresolved. V was cut by 0 bases and J by 0 bases, with 7 bases left in between. The CDR3 length is 15 residues. In germline, CDR1 is SGDLS, CDR2 YYNGEE. CDR3 nucleotides: TGTGCCAGCAGCGTAGACAGTCATAGCAATCAGCCCCAGCATTTT. This codes for CASSVDSHSNQPQHF. Drawing the rest from reference TRBV9 and TRBJ1-5, the complete variable domain is DSGVTQTPKHLITATGQRVTLRCSPRSGDLSVYWYQQSLDQGLQFLIQYYNGEERAKGNILERFSAQQFPDLHSELNLSSLELGDSALYFCASSVDSHSNQPQHFGDGTRLSIL.

The chain joins TRBV27 to TRBJ2-3; tentatively, D is TRBD2 (6 bases). The CDR3 loop spans 16 amino acids. Trimming stripped 5 bases from V and 2 bases from J, with 17 bases between. In germline, CDR1 is MNHEY, CDR2 SMNVEV (reference sequence). Here the CDR3 DNA reads TGTGCCAGCAGTCAGCTGACTAGTCGTGACACAGATACGCAGTATTTT. Residues: CASSQLTSRDTDTQYF.

The chain links TRBV25-1 to TRBJ1-1; D uncertain. CDR1 and CDR2 from the germline V gene are MGHDK and SYGVNS. The CDR3 runs 14 residues. Trimming shortened V by 4 bases and J by 7 bases, and 16 bases separated the two germline ends. As DNA, the CDR3 is TGTGCCAGCAGTGCCTCCCACGTGCTTGGTGAAGCTTTCTTT. Translation gives CASSASHVLGEAFF.

The chain joins TRBV25-1 to TRBJ2-7; D is unresolved. Germline V gene data show CDR1 as MGHDK and CDR2 as SYGVNS. This CDR3 region has 12 residues. Trimming took 6 bases from V and 2 from J, leaving 8 bases between them. The CDR3 coding sequence is TGTGCCAGCAGGGGCGAAGCCTACGAGCAGTACTTC. Translation: CASRGEAYEQYF.

V usage is TRBV6-1 and J usage is TRBJ1-2; TRBD1 aligns across 8 bases. This CDR3 is built from 16 residues. Germline V gene lookup returns CDR1 MNHNS and CDR2 SASEGT. Trimming cost V 2 bases and J 4 bases; bases outside gene matches: 9. CDR3 nucleotides: TGTGCCAGCAGTGAAACCAGGGGGCTATTGGGCTATGGCTACACCTTC. Translated, it gives CASSETRGLLGYGYTF.